The 27 T cell receptor beta chains below come from one sample, sequenced in a study of graft-versus-host responses after intestinal transplantation. Plates contained some 200,000 CFSE-labeled responder cells and some 200,000 irradiated, violet-dye-labeled stimulator cells. The assay was immunoSEQ multiplex PCR, and TCRdb's table has in-frame clones only and misses some. The data hold about 21,000 clones, with about 35% observed a single time. This specimen was alloreactive CD8+ T cells from a mixed lymphocyte reaction culture, taken before intestinal transplant. Subset reported: CFSE-low proliferating T cells sorted from roughly 6-day pre-transplant mixed lymphocyte reaction (GvH or HvG direction). These receptors came from a human patient who received an intestinal transplant.

The V and J genes are TRBV6-5 and TRBJ2-3; D not resolved. The length of the CDR3 is 14 residues. Germline V gene data show CDR1 as MNHEY and CDR2 as SVGAGI. V gave up 2 bases and J gave up 0 bases, with 6 bases separating them. For the CDR3, the DNA is TGTGCCAGCAGTTACACCTCGAGCACAGATACGCAGTATTTT. Amino acids: CASSYTSSTDTQYF.

This sequence joins TRBV6-4 and TRBJ1-2, with a possible D match to TRBD1 (5 bases). The CDR3 is 14 residues long. Germline V gene lookup returns CDR1 MRHNA and CDR2 SNTAGT. V was pared by 8 bases and J by 1 base, with 14 bases between. The CDR3 sequence: CASYLGGNNYGYTF. CDR3 bases: TGTGCCAGCTATTTGGGGGGGAATAACTATGGCTACACCTTC.

J is TRBJ2-7 and V is TRBV7-2; 9 nucleotides line up with TRBD1. This CDR3 comprises 13 residues. Germline CDR1 is SGHTA and CDR2 is FQGNSA. The J segment lost 5 bases and the V segment lost 6 bases, leaving 5 bases of the junction unmatched. CDR3 nucleotide sequence: TGTGCCAGCAGAAAACAGGGGGCGGACGAGCAGTACTTC. It encodes CASRKQGADEQYF.

A single count supports this clone. V and J are TRBV10-3 and TRBJ1-1; 9 bases map to TRBD1. From germline, CDR1 is ENHRY and CDR2 SYGVKD. CDR3 length: 19 amino acids. With V trimmed by 5 bases and J by 2 bases, 18 bases remained unmatched. The CDR3: CAISPGGAGQGTFNTEAFF. The CDR3 DNA reads as TGTGCCATCAGTCCGGGGGGTGCGGGACAGGGTACATTCAACACTGAAGCTTTCTTT.

Many counts were recorded for this clone. This sequence joins TRBV6-1 and TRBJ2-3; D remains unclear. V lost 0 bases to trimming and J lost 2 bases, with 9 bases between them. Germline V gene sequence: CDR1 MNHNS, CDR2 SASEGT. The CDR3 consists of 15 residues. As DNA, the CDR3 is TGTGCCAGCAGTGAAGCGGCAGGATTCACAGATACGCAGTATTTT. As protein: CASSEAAGFTDTQYF.

This clone was observed a handful of times. The chain has TRBV7-9 and TRBJ2-7; 10 bases match TRBD1. The CDR3 is made up of 17 amino acids. Losses at the gene ends were 3 bases for V and 6 bases for J; bases not matched to a gene: 14. Looked up from germline, CDR1 is SEHNR and CDR2 is FQNEAQ (reference sequence). The CDR3 bases are TGTGCCAGCAGCTTCGGGACAGGGGAAGACAGGAGAGTCGAGCAGTACTTC. This encodes CASSFGTGEDRRVEQYF.

The genes are TRBV10-1 and TRBJ2-7; 7 positions match TRBD2. CDR1 and CDR2 from the germline V gene are WNHNN and SYGVQD (reference sequence). The CDR3 extends over 14 amino acids. J was trimmed by 4 bases and V by 0 bases; bases with no gene match: 3. The CDR3 nucleotides are TGCGCCAGCAGTGAGTCGGGGGGACTATACGAGCAGTACTTC. Protein: CASSESGGLYEQYF.

This clone is medium-sized in the sample. J is TRBJ1-3 and V is TRBV12-2. TRBV12-2 corresponds to a pseudogene. The CDR3 has 17 amino acids. The CDR3 bases are TGTGCAAGTCGCTTAGGGTACCTCCGGAGATCTGGAAACACCATATATTTT. Its translation is CASRLGYLRRSGNTIYF.

V and J are TRBV16 and TRBJ1-2; 9 nucleotides match TRBD1. Per the germline V gene, CDR1 is KGHSY and CDR2 is FQNENV. Unmatched junction bases numbered 6, after V lost 2 bases and J lost 5 bases. The CDR3 runs 15 residues. The DNA of the CDR3 is TGTGCCAGCAGCCAAGCGACAGGGGGTTCGTATGGCTACACCTTC. Translation gives CASSQATGGSYGYTF.

The chain recombines TRBV16 with TRBJ2-1, with D possibly matching TRBD2 (5 bases). Deletions cut 0 bases from V and 0 bases from J, with 9 bases between. Germline loops: CDR1 KGHSY, CDR2 FQNENV. The CDR3 is 16 residues long. This CDR3 is CASSQSQGSSYNEQFF. Here the CDR3 DNA reads TGTGCCAGCAGCCAATCCCAAGGGAGCTCCTACAATGAGCAGTTCTTC. Full variable domain (missing parts from reference TRBV16 and TRBJ2-1): GEEVAQTPKHLVRGEGQKAKLYCAPIKGHSYVFWYQQVLKNEFKFLISFQNENVFDETGMPKERFSAKCLPNSPCSLEIQATKLEDSAVYFCASSQSQGSSYNEQFFGPGTRLTVL.

This clone was counted a single time. This sequence joins TRBV7-3 and TRBJ2-5, with TRBD2 matching over 10 bases. With 4 bases clipped from V and 3 bases from J, the junction kept 2 bases outside the gene matches. The CDR3 has 14 residues. The germline gives CDR1 SGHTA, CDR2 FQGTGA. CDR3 sequence (DNA): TGTGCCAGCAGCTCTAGCGGGGGAAAAGAGACCCAGTACTTC. Encoded protein: CASSSSGGKETQYF.

The V call is TRBV6-8, the J call TRBJ2-7; D is perhaps TRBD2 (7 bases). Trimming shortened V by 2 bases and J by 5 bases, and 16 bases separated the two germline ends. The CDR3 is made up of 15 amino acids. Looked up from germline, CDR1 is MNHGY and CDR2 is SAAAGT. The CDR3 DNA sequence: TGTGCCAGCAGTTACGGGGGCGGGAGACACCACGAGCAGTACTTC. This codes for CASSYGGGRHHEQYF.

The chain recombines TRBV7-9 with TRBJ2-7; 8 positions agree with TRBD2. CDR3 length: 15 residues. V shed 4 bases and J 0 bases; nucleotides not matched to a gene: 5. Germline loops: CDR1 SEHNR, CDR2 FQNEAQ (reference sequence). The CDR3 sequence: CASSSGGDPSYEQYF. CDR3 DNA sequence: TGTGCCAGCAGCTCCGGGGGGGACCCCTCCTACGAGCAGTACTTC.

The chain joins TRBV7-3 to TRBJ2-7, with D possibly being TRBD1 (7 bases). Germline values: CDR1 SGHTA, CDR2 FQGTGA. V lost 7 bases to trimming and J lost 7 bases, with 20 bases between them. This CDR3 region has 14 residues. The CDR3 sequence: CASTRIRGAGEQYF. CDR3 bases: TGTGCCAGCACCCGAATCAGGGGGGCGGGGGAGCAGTACTTC.

Only a few counts were recorded for this clone. The chain uses TRBV27 and TRBJ1-1; 7 bases are a match to TRBD1. The V gene's germline CDR1 is MNHEY and CDR2 SMNVEV (reference sequence). V dropped 4 bases and J dropped 1; count of bases not matched to a gene: 0. This CDR3 has 13 residues. The CDR3 DNA follows: TGTGCCAGCAGTTGGACAGGGAACACTGAAGCTTTCTTT. It is translated as CASSWTGNTEAFF.

The genes are TRBV9 and TRBJ1-2, with D uncertain. CDR1 is SGDLS and CDR2 is YYNGEE in the germline V gene. Trimming shortened V by 0 bases and J by 8 bases, and 14 bases separated the two germline ends. The length of the CDR3 is 14 residues. The CDR3 reads CASSVGRPSKGYTF. The CDR3 region has the DNA TGTGCCAGCAGCGTAGGTAGGCCATCGAAGGGCTACACCTTC. Using reference TRBV9 and TRBJ1-2 for the parts outside the CDR3, the full variable domain is DSGVTQTPKHLITATGQRVTLRCSPRSGDLSVYWYQQSLDQGLQFLIQYYNGEERAKGNILERFSAQQFPDLHSELNLSSLELGDSALYFCASSVGRPSKGYTFGSGTRLTVV.

This chain links TRBV7-9 with TRBJ2-3; tentatively, D is TRBD1 or TRBD2 (6 bases each). The CDR3 runs 14 residues. Germline CDR1 is SEHNR and CDR2 is FQNEAQ (reference sequence). The V and J ends lost 2 bases and 4 bases respectively, with 10 bases between them. The CDR3 coding sequence is TGTGCCAGCAGCTTACTGGGGGGCGCAGATACGCAGTATTTT. It translates to CASSLLGGADTQYF.

By share, this clone ranks as medium-sized (0.01 to 0.1%). The chain combines TRBV10-3 with TRBJ2-7; weak D call: TRBD1 (6 bases). Trimming stripped 6 bases from V and 3 bases from J, with 15 bases between. The CDR3 consists of 14 residues. The germline CDR1 and CDR2 sequences are ENHRY and SYGVKD. DNA of the CDR3: TGTGCCATCAGGCCGGGACAAACGGGCTACGAGCAGTACTTC. Protein sequence: CAIRPGQTGYEQYF.

In its sample, this clone was seen a few times. The V call is TRBV4-1, the J call TRBJ1-2; D gene unclear. CDR1 is MGHRA, CDR2 YSYEKL, per germline. V lost 3 bases, J lost 8 bases, and 16 bases lay in between. The CDR3 contains 14 residues. The CDR3 sequence: CASSHISFGPGYTF. In nucleotides, the CDR3 is TGCGCCAGCAGCCATATATCGTTTGGCCCGGGCTACACCTTC.

CDR3 DNA: TGTGCCAGCAGCGACTTCGCGGGAGGGGGGTCTGGGGCCAACGTCCTGACTTTC. Amino acids: CASSDFAGGGSGANVLTF. This chain connects TRBV2 to TRBJ2-6, with TRBD2 matching 9 bases. The V gene end was trimmed by 6 bases and the J gene end by 1 base; junction bases not matched to a gene: 10. The CDR3 sequence is 18 residues long. CDR1 is SNHLY, CDR2 FYNNEI, per germline.

There are a few counts of this clone. One end of the junction is discordant with germline, which a read error may explain. V and J are TRBV11-2 and TRBJ2-5; no clear D. Per germline, CDR1 SGHAT and CDR2 FQNNGV. The CDR3 has 17 amino acids. CDR3 protein: CASSLEGRVGAQESQYF. The CDR3 DNA reads as TGTGCCAGCAGCTTAGAAGGGCGTGTTGGCGCCCAAGAGAGCCAGTACTTC.

The genes are TRBV9 and TRBJ2-1, with 10 positions matching TRBD2. The CDR3 is 15 residues long. J lost 4 bases, V lost 2 bases, and 3 bases had no gene match. CDR1 is SGDLS and CDR2 is YYNGEE in the germline V gene. The CDR3 nucleotides are TGTGCCAGCAGCGTGGGACTAGCGAAATACAATGAGCAGTTCTTC. As protein: CASSVGLAKYNEQFF.

The V and J genes are TRBV18 and TRBJ2-1; D gene uncertain. Germline CDR1 is KGHSH and CDR2 is LQKENI. V was clipped by 2 bases and J by 0 bases, with 8 bases between them. CDR3 size: 15 residues. The CDR3 nucleotides read TGTGCCAGCTCACCATTTCAGAGCTCCTACAATGAGCAGTTCTTC. Encoded protein: CASSPFQSSYNEQFF.

This clone has just one count. This chain links TRBV7-6 with TRBJ1-1; D gene unclear. This CDR3 is 15 amino acids long. Per germline, CDR1 SGHVS and CDR2 FNYEAQ. V lost 3 bases and J 1 base, leaving 12 bases between the germline ends. This chain's CDR3 is CASSFPQIGNTEAFF. In DNA form, the CDR3 reads TGTGCCAGCAGCTTTCCCCAAATCGGGAACACTGAAGCTTTCTTT. Based on the CDR3 plus reference TRBV7-6 and TRBJ1-1, the full variable domain is GAGVSQSPRYKVTKRGQDVALRCDPISGHVSLYWYRQALGQGPEFLTYFNYEAQQDKSGLPNDRFSAERPEGSISTLTIQRTEQRDSAMYRCASSFPQIGNTEAFFGQGTRLTVV.

The CDR3 loop is CASRSGRAYEQYF. Here the CDR3 DNA reads TGTGCCAGCAGGAGCGGGAGGGCCTACGAGCAGTACTTC. V is TRBV7-2 and J is TRBJ2-5; 10 nucleotides align to TRBD2. The DNA end lines up better with TRBJ2-7; the J call may be wrong. Germline V gene data show CDR1 as SGHTA and CDR2 as FQGNSA. CDR3 size: 13 residues.

Written as DNA, the CDR3 is TGTGCCAGCAGCCCTACAGGGAGCACTGAAGCTTTCTTT. It is translated as CASSPTGSTEAFF. The V and J genes are TRBV9 and TRBJ1-1; D possibly corresponds to TRBD1 (6 bases). There are 13 residues in the CDR3. The V gene lost 4 bases and the J gene lost 4 bases, with 11 bases spanning the gap. The V gene's germline CDR1 is SGDLS and CDR2 YYNGEE.

This clone was seen many times. The chain employs TRBV7-9 and TRBJ1-6; D uncertain. Trimming took off 5 bases at V and 14 bases at J, with 13 bases between the two ends. From germline, CDR1 is SEHNR and CDR2 FQNEAQ (reference sequence). The CDR3 is made up of 12 amino acids. CDR3 amino acids: CASSQIPGTLHF. Written as DNA, the CDR3 is TGTGCCAGCAGCCAGATCCCAGGCACCCTCCACTTT. Complete variable domain (other parts from reference TRBV7-9 and TRBJ1-6): DTGVSQNPRHKITKRGQNVTFRCDPISEHNRLYWYRQTLGQGPEFLTYFQNEAQLEKSRLLSDRFSAERPKGSFSTLEIQRTEQGDSAMYLCASSQIPGTLHFGNGTRLTVT.